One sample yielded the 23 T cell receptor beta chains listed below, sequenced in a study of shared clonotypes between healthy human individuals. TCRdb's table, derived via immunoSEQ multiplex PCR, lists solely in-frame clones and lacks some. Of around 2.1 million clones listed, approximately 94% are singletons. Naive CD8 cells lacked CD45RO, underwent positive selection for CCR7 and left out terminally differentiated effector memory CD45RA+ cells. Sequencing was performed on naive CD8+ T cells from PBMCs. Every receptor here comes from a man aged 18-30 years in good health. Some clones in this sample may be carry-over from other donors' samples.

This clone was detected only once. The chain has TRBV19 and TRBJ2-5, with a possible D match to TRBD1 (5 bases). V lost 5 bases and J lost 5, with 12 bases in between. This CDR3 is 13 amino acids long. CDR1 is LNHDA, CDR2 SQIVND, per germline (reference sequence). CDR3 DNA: TGTGCCAGTAGTCCCCTGTCAGGGGAGACCCAGTACTTC. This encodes CASSPLSGETQYF.

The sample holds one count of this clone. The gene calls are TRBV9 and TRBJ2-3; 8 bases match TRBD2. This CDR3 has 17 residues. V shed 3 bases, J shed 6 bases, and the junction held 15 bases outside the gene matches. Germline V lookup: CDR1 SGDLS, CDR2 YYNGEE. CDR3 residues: CASSEPRESGSWDTQYF. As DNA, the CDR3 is TGTGCCAGCAGCGAGCCCCGTGAGAGCGGGAGCTGGGATACGCAGTATTTT.

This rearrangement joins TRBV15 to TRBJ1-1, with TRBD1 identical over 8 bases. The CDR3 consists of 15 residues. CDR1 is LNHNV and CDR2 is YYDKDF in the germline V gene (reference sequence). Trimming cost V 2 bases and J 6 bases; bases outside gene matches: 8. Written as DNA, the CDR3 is TGTGCCACCAGCAGACAGGACAGGGCTTCCCCTGAAGCTTTCTTT. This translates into CATSRQDRASPEAFF.

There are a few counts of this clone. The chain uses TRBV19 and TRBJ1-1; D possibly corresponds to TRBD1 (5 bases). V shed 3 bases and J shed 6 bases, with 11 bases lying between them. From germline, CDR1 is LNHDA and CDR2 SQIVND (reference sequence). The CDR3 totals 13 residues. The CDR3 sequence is CASSIRVGAEAFF. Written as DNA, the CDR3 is TGTGCCAGTAGTATTCGGGTGGGGGCTGAAGCTTTCTTT.

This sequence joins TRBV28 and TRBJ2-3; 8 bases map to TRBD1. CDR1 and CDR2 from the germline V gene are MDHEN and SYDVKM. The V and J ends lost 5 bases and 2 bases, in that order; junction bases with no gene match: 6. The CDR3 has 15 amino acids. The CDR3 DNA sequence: TGTGCCAGCAGTAAACAGGGGGAACACACAGATACGCAGTATTTT. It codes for CASSKQGEHTDTQYF.

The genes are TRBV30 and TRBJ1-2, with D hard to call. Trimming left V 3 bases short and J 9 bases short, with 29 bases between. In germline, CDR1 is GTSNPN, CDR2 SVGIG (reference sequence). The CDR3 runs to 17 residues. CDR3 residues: CAWSPGSRSRFKVSYTF. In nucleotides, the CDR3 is TGTGCCTGGAGCCCGGGGTCCCGAAGTCGGTTCAAAGTTAGCTACACCTTC.

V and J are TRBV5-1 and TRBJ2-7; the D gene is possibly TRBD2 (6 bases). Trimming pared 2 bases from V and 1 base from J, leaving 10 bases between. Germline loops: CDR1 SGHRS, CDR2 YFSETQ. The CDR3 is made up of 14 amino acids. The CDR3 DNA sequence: TGCGCCAGCAGCTTACAAGGGACTTCCTACGAGCAGTACTTC. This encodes CASSLQGTSYEQYF.

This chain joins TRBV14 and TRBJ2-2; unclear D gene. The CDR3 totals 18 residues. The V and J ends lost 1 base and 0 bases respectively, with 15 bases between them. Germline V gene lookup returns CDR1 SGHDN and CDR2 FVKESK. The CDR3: CASSQGPDRVTNTGELFF. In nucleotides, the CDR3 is TGTGCCAGCAGCCAAGGGCCGGATCGGGTTACGAACACCGGGGAGCTGTTTTTT. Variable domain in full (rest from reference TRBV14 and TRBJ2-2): EAGVTQFPSHSVIEKGQTVTLRCDPISGHDNLYWYRRVMGKEIKFLLHFVKESKQDESGMPNNRFLAERTGGTYSTLKVQPAELEDSGVYFCASSQGPDRVTNTGELFFGEGSRLTVL.

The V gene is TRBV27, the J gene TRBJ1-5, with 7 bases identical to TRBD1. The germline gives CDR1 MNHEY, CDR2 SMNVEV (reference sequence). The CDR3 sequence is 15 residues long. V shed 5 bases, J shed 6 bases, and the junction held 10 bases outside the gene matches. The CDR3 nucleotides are TGTGCCAGCAGTGCACACACAGGGGACCCTCAGCCCCAGCATTTT. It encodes CASSAHTGDPQPQHF.

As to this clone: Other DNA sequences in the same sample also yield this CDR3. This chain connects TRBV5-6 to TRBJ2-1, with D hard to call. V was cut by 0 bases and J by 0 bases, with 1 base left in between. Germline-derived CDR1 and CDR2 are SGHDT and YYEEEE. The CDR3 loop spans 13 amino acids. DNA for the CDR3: TGTGCCAGCAGCTTGGGCTCCTACAATGAGCAGTTCTTC. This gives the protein CASSLGSYNEQFF.

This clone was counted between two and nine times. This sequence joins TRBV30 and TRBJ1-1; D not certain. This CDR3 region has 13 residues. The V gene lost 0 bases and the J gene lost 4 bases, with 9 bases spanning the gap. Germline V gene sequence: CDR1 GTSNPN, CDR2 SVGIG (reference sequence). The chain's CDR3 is CAWSVKPPTEAFF. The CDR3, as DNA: TGTGCCTGGAGTGTAAAGCCCCCCACTGAAGCTTTCTTT.

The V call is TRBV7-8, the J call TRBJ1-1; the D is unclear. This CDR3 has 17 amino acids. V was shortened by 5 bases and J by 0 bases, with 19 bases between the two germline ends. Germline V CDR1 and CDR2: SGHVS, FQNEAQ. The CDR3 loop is CASSPRAKPSMNTEAFF. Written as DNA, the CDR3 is TGTGCCAGCAGCCCAAGGGCCAAACCCTCCATGAACACTGAAGCTTTCTTT.

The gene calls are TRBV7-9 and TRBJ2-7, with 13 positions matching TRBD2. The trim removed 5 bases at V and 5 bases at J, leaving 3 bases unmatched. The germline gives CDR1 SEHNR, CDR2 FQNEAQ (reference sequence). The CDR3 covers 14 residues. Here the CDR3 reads CASSPGLAGHEQYF. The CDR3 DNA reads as TGTGCCAGCAGCCCGGGACTAGCGGGGCACGAGCAGTACTTC.

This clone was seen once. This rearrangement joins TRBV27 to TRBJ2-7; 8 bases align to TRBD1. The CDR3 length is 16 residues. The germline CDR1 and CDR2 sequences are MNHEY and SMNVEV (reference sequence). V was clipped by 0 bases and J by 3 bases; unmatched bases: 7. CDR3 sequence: CASSLSIRDRIYEQYF. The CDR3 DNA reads TGTGCCAGCAGTTTATCGATCCGGGACAGGATCTACGAGCAGTACTTC.

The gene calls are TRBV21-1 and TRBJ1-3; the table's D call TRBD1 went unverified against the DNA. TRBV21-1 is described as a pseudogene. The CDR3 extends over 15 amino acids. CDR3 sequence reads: CASSRLGRGINTIYF. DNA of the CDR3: TGTGCCAGCAGCCGACTGGGCAGGGGTATAAACACCATATATTTT.

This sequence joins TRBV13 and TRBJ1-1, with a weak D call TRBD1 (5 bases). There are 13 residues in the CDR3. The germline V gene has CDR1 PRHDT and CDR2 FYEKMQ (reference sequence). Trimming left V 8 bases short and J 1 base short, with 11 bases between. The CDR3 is CASYYQGNTEAFF. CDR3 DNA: TGTGCCAGCTACTACCAGGGGAACACTGAAGCTTTCTTT.

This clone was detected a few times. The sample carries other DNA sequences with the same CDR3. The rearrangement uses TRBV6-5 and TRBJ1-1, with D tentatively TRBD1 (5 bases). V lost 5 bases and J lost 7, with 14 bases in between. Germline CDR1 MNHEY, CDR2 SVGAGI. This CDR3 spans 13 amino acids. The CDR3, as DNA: TGTGCCAGCAGTCCGCAGGGCTGGGGTGAAGCTTTCTTT. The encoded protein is CASSPQGWGEAFF.

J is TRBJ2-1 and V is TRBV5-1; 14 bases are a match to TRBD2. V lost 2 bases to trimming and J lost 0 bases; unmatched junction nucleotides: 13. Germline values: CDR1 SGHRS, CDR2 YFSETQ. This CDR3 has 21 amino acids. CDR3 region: CASSFLPGLAGVRSSYNEQFF. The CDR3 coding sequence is TGCGCCAGCAGCTTCCTACCGGGACTAGCGGGAGTTCGGAGCTCCTACAATGAGCAGTTCTTC. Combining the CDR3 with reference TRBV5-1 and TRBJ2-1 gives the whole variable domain KAGVTQTPRYLIKTRGQQVTLSCSPISGHRSVSWYQQTPGQGLQFLFEYFSETQRNKGNFPGRFSGRQFSNSRSEMNVSTLELGDSALYLCASSFLPGLAGVRSSYNEQFFGPGTRLTVL.

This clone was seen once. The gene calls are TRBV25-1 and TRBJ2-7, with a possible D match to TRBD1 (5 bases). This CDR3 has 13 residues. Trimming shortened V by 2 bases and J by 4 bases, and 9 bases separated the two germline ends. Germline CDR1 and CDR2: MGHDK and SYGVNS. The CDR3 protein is CASSEGHWYEQYF. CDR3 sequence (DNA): TGTGCCAGCAGTGAAGGACACTGGTACGAGCAGTACTTC.

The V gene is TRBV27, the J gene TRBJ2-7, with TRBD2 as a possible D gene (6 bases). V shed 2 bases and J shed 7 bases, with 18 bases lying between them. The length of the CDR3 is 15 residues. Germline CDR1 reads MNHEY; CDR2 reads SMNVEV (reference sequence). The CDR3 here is CASSLRVGGSGEQYF. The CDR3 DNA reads TGTGCCAGCAGTTTAAGGGTCGGGGGATCAGGGGAGCAGTACTTC.

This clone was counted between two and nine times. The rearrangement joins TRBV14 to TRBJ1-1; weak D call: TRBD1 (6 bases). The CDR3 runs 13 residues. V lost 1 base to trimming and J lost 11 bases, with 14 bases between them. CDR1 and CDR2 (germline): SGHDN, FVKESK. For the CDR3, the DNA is TGTGCCAGCAGCCAAGTCCGCAGGGGTGAGGCTTTCTTT. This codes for CASSQVRRGEAFF.

The CDR3 loop reads CASSSRQGAWYEQYF. Written as DNA, the CDR3 is TGTGCCAGCAGCAGTAGACAGGGGGCGTGGTACGAGCAGTACTTC. This chain uses TRBV5-4 with TRBJ2-7, with 10 bases matching TRBD1. There are 15 residues in the CDR3. Germline V gene sequence: CDR1 SGHNT, CDR2 YYREEE (reference sequence). The trim removed 4 bases at V and 4 bases at J, leaving 8 bases unmatched.

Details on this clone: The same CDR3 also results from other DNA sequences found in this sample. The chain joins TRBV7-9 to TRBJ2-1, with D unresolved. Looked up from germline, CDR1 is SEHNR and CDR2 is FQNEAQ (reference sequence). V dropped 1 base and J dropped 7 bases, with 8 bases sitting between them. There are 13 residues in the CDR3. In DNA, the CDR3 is TGTGCCAGCAGCTTAGTAGGTTTAAATGAGCAGTTCTTC. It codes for CASSLVGLNEQFF.